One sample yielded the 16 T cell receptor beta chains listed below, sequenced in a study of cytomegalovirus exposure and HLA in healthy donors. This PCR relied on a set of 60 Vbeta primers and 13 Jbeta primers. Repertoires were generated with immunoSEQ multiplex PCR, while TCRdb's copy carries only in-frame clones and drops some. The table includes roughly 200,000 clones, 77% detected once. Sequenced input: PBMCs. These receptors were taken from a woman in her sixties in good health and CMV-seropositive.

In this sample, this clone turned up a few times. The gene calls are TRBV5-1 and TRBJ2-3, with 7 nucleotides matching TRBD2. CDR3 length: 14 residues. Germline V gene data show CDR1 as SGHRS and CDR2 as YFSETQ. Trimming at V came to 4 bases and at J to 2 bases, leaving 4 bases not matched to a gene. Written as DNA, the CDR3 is TGCGCCAGCAGCCTCGGGACTATCACAGATACGCAGTATTTT. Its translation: CASSLGTITDTQYF.

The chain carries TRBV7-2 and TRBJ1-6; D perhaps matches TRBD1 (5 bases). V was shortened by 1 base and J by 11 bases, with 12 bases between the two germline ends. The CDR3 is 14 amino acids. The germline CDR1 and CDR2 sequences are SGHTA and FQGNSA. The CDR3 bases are TGTGCCAGCAGCTTAGTTGGGGGGTGGCCACCCCTCCACTTT. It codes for CASSLVGGWPPLHF. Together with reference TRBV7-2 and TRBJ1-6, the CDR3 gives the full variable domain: GAGVSQSPSNKVTEKGKDVELRCDPISGHTALYWYRQSLGQGLEFLIYFQGNSAPDKSGLPSDRFSAERTGGSVSTLTIQRTQQEDSAVYLCASSLVGGWPPLHFGNGTRLTVT.

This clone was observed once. As DNA, the CDR3 is TGTGCCAGCAGCTTCCGGGACAGCTACAATGAGCAGTTCTTC. Translation gives CASSFRDSYNEQFF. The V and J genes are TRBV7-2 and TRBJ2-1; TRBD1 matches at 7 bases. This CDR3 spans 14 amino acids. Germline-derived CDR1 and CDR2 are SGHTA and FQGNSA. The ends lost 3 bases at V and 3 bases at J; junction bases unmatched: 2. The full variable domain, in which reference TRBV7-2 and TRBJ2-1 provide the parts outside the CDR3, is GAGVSQSPSNKVTEKGKDVELRCDPISGHTALYWYRQSLGQGLEFLIYFQGNSAPDKSGLPSDRFSAERTGGSVSTLTIQRTQQEDSAVYLCASSFRDSYNEQFFGPGTRLTVL.

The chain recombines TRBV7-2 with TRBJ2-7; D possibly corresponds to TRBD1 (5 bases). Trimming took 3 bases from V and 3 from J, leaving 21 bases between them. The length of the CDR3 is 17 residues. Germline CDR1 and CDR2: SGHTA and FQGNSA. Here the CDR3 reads CASSFLTGMGLGYEQYF. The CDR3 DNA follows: TGTGCCAGCAGCTTTCTAACCGGCATGGGGCTTGGCTACGAGCAGTACTTC.

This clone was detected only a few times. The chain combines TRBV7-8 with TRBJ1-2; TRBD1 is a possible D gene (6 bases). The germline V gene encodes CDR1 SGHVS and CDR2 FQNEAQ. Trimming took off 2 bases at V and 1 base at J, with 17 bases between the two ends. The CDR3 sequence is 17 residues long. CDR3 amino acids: CASSLRFGTLNNYGYTF. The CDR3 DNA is TGTGCCAGCAGCTTAAGGTTCGGGACACTAAATAACTATGGCTACACCTTC.

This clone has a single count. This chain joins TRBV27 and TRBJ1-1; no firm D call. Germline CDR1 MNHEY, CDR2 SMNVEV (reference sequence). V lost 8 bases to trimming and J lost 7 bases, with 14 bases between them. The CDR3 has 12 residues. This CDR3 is CASAAGLGEAFF. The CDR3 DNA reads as TGTGCCAGCGCGGCGGGGTTGGGTGAAGCTTTCTTT.

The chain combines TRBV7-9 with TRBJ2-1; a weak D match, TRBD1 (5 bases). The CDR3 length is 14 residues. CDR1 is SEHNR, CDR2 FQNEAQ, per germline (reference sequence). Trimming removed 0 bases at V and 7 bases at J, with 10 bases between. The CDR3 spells CASSLAGVRNEQFF. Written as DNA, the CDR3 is TGTGCCAGCAGCTTAGCAGGGGTGAGGAATGAGCAGTTCTTC. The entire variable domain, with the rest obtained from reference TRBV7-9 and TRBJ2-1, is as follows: DTGVSQNPRHKITKRGQNVTFRCDPISEHNRLYWYRQTLGQGPEFLTYFQNEAQLEKSRLLSDRFSAERPKGSFSTLEIQRTEQGDSAMYLCASSLAGVRNEQFFGPGTRLTVL.

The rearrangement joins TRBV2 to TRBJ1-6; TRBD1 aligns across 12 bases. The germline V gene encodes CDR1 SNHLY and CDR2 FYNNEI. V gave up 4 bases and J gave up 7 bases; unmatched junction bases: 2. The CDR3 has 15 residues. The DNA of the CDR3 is TGTGCCAGCAGTGTAGGGACAGGGGGCAATTCACCCCTCCACTTT. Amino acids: CASSVGTGGNSPLHF.

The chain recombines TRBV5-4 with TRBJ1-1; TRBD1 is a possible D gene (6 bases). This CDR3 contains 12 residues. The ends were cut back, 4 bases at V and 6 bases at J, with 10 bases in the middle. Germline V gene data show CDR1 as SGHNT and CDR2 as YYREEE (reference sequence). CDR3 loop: CASSLTGSEAFF. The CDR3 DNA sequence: TGTGCCAGCAGCCTGACAGGATCTGAAGCTTTCTTT.

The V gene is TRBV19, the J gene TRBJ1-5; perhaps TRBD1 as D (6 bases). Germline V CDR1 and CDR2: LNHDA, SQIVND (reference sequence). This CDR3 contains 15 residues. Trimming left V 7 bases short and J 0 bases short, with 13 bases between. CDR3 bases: TGTGCCAGTAAAGGACAGATTCTTAGCAATCAGCCCCAGCATTTT. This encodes CASKGQILSNQPQHF.

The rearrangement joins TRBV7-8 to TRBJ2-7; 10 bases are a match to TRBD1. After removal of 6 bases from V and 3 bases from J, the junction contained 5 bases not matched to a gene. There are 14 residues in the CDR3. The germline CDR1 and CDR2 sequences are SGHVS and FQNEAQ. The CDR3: CASSRTGGHYEQYF. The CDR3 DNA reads TGTGCCAGCAGTAGGACAGGGGGTCACTACGAGCAGTACTTC.

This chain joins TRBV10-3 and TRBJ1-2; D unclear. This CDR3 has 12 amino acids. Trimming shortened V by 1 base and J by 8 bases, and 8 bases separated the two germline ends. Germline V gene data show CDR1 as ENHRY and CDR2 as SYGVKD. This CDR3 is CAISEFERGYTF. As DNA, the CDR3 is TGTGCCATCAGTGAGTTTGAGAGAGGCTACACCTTC.

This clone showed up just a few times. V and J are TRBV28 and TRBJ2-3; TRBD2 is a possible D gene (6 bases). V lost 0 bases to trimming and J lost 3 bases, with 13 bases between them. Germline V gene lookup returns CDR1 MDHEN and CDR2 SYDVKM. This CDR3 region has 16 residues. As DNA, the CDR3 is TGTGCCAGCAGTTTATGGCGCGGGGAATGGACAGATACGCAGTATTTT. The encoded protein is CASSLWRGEWTDTQYF. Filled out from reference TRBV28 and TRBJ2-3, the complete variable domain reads DVKVTQSSRYLVKRTGEKVFLECVQDMDHENMFWYRQDPGLGLRLIYFSYDVKMKEKGDIPEGYSVSREKKERFSLILESASTNQTSMYLCASSLWRGEWTDTQYFGPGTRLTVL.

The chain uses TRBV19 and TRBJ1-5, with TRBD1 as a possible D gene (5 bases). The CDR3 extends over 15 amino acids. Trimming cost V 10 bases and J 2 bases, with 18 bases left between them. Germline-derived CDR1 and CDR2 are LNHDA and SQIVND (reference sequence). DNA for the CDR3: TGTGCCACTCAACGGACAACCATGGGCAATCAGCCCCAGCATTTT. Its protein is CATQRTTMGNQPQHF. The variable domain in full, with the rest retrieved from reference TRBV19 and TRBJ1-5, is DGGITQSPKYLFRKEGQNVTLSCEQNLNHDAMYWYRQDPGQGLRLIYYSQIVNDFQKGDIAEGYSVSREKKESFPLTVTSAQKNPTAFYLCATQRTTMGNQPQHFGDGTRLSIL.

For the CDR3, the DNA is TGTGCCAGCAGCCAACAATCGGGATGGGGCGAGCAGTACTTC. Its protein is CASSQQSGWGEQYF. V gene TRBV28 combines with J gene TRBJ2-7, with D possibly being TRBD2 (5 bases). The CDR3 totals 14 residues. Germline CDR1 and CDR2: MDHEN and SYDVKM. V was shortened by 6 bases and J by 6 bases, with 18 bases between the two germline ends.

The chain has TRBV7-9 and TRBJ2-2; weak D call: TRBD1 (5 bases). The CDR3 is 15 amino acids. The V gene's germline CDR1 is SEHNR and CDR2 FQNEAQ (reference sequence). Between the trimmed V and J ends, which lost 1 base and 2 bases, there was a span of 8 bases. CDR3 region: CASSLERGNTGELFF. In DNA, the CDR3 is TGTGCCAGCAGCTTAGAAAGGGGTAACACCGGGGAGCTGTTTTTT.